This is a list of T cell receptor beta chains from one sample in a study of T cells in Graves' hyperthyroidism and ophthalmopathy. TCRdb processed the multiplex PCR reads anew with MiXCR; each CDR3 protein has one entry. The table lists approximately 510,000 distinct CDR3 sequences, less than 25% of them singletons. Sequencing was done on a sample of blood. The receptors come from a man aged 18 to 29 with Graves' hyperthyroidism. Both conserved end residues are part of each CDR3. D genes are given only for firm matches. Expanded clones get a size class; other rows say once, few or many, or leave the size out.

d_gene: NA; j_gene: TRBJ1-2; v_gene: TRBV27; abundance: many; CDR3aa: CASRPMRDYGYTF; CDR3nt: TGTGCCAGCCGCCCGATGAGGGACTATGGCTACACCTTC
d_gene: TRBD2; j_gene: TRBJ2-2; v_gene: TRBV12-5; abundance: many; CDR3aa: CASGKTGTRNTGELFF; CDR3nt: TGTGCTAGTGGTAAAACCGGGACTAGGAACACCGGGGAGCTGTTTTTT
d_gene: NA; j_gene: TRBJ2-7; v_gene: TRBV28; abundance: once; CDR3aa: CARSLSNYEQYF; CDR3nt: TGTGCCCGCAGCTTGTCCAACTACGAGCAGTACTTC
d_gene: NA; j_gene: TRBJ2-4; v_gene: TRBV5-8; abundance: few; CDR3aa: CASSFGGLGAKNIQYF; CDR3nt: TGTGCCAGCAGCTTCGGGGGCCTGGGGGCCAAAAACATTCAGTACTTC
d_gene: TRBD2; j_gene: TRBJ2-5; v_gene: TRBV27; abundance: many; CDR3aa: CASSLAGEGETQYF; CDR3nt: TGTGCCAGCAGTCTAGCGGGTGAGGGAGAGACCCAGTACTTC
d_gene: NA; j_gene: TRBJ1-2; v_gene: TRBV6-1; abundance: NA; CDR3aa: CASTQSYGYTF; CDR3nt: TGTGCCAGCACTCAGAGCTATGGCTACACCTTC
d_gene: TRBD2; j_gene: TRBJ2-2; v_gene: TRBV24-1; abundance: many; CDR3aa: CATSDLRAGGPGTGELFF; CDR3nt: TGTGCCACCAGTGATTTGCGAGCGGGGGGGCCTGGCACCGGGGAGCTGTTTTTT
d_gene: NA; j_gene: TRBJ2-7; v_gene: TRBV20-1; abundance: many; CDR3aa: CSAPGDPFSSYEQYF; CDR3nt: TGCAGTGCTCCAGGGGACCCCTTTAGCTCCTACGAGCAGTACTTC
d_gene: NA; j_gene: TRBJ2-5; v_gene: TRBV7-2; abundance: few; CDR3aa: CASSLGGPRVAQYF; CDR3nt: TGTGCCAGCAGCTTAGGCGGGCCCCGAGTAGCCCAGTACTTC
d_gene: NA; j_gene: TRBJ1-1; v_gene: TRBV6-5; abundance: many; CDR3aa: CASSSTGGMNTEAFF; CDR3nt: TGTGCCAGCAGTTCCACCGGGGGTATGAACACTGAAGCTTTCTTT
d_gene: NA; j_gene: TRBJ2-5; v_gene: TRBV28; abundance: few; CDR3aa: CASTRPDSKETQYF; CDR3nt: TGTGCCAGCACCCGACCGGACAGTAAAGAGACCCAGTACTTC
d_gene: TRBD1; j_gene: TRBJ1-1; v_gene: TRBV28; abundance: few; CDR3aa: CASSPGTGGITEAFF; CDR3nt: TGTGCCAGCAGTCCCGGGACAGGGGGTATAACTGAAGCTTTCTTT
d_gene: NA; j_gene: TRBJ2-7; v_gene: TRBV28; abundance: few; CDR3aa: CASRHPARWVYEQYF; CDR3nt: TGTGCCAGCAGACACCCCGCCCGCTGGGTATACGAGCAGTACTTC
d_gene: TRBD1; j_gene: TRBJ1-1; v_gene: TRBV29-1; abundance: few; CDR3aa: CSARRGQENTEAFF; CDR3nt: TGCAGCGCCCGGAGGGGGCAGGAGAACACTGAAGCTTTCTTT
d_gene: NA; j_gene: TRBJ1-5; v_gene: TRBV27; abundance: NA; CDR3aa: CASSFRAPQPQHF; CDR3nt: TGTGCCAGCAGTTTCCGTGCCCCTCAGCCCCAGCATTTT
d_gene: TRBD1; j_gene: TRBJ1-2; v_gene: TRBV10-3; abundance: many; CDR3aa: CATKNFDRDGYGYTF; CDR3nt: TGTGCCACCAAAAACTTTGACAGGGACGGCTATGGCTACACCTTC
d_gene: NA; j_gene: TRBJ1-5; v_gene: TRBV30; abundance: many; CDR3aa: CAWSQGGNQPQHF; CDR3nt: TGTGCCTGGAGCCAAGGGGGTAATCAGCCCCAGCATTTT
d_gene: NA; j_gene: TRBJ1-3; v_gene: TRBV11-2; abundance: many; CDR3aa: CASSLLGLSGNTIYF; CDR3nt: TGTGCCAGCAGCTTACTGGGGCTATCTGGAAACACCATATATTTT
d_gene: TRBD1; j_gene: TRBJ1-3; v_gene: TRBV25-1; abundance: many; CDR3aa: CASSEFGGTGTSGNTIYF; CDR3nt: TGTGCCAGCAGTGAATTTGGGGGGACAGGGACCTCTGGAAACACCATATATTTT
d_gene: NA; j_gene: TRBJ2-7; v_gene: TRBV12-3/TRBV12-4; abundance: many; CDR3aa: CASSTVGRSSYEQYF; CDR3nt: TGTGCCAGCAGCACCGTCGGTAGGAGCTCCTACGAGCAGTACTTC
d_gene: NA; j_gene: TRBJ2-7; v_gene: TRBV6-5; abundance: many; CDR3aa: CASSIQGFYEQYF; CDR3nt: TGTGCCAGCAGTATCCAGGGGTTCTACGAGCAGTACTTC
d_gene: NA; j_gene: TRBJ2-7; v_gene: TRBV28; abundance: many; CDR3aa: CVSRGTGGSHEQYF; CDR3nt: TGTGTCTCCCGAGGAACAGGTGGTAGCCACGAGCAGTACTTC
d_gene: NA; j_gene: TRBJ1-1; v_gene: TRBV7-2; abundance: NA; CDR3aa: CASSLTGFGARAANTEAFF; CDR3nt: TGTGCCAGCAGCCTTACCGGATTTGGGGCCCGGGCTGCAAACACTGAAGCTTTCTTT
d_gene: NA; j_gene: TRBJ1-2; v_gene: TRBV28; abundance: many; CDR3aa: CASSPPELVRIPTNYGYTF; CDR3nt: TGTGCCAGCAGTCCCCCGGAATTAGTAAGAATCCCTACTAACTATGGCTACACCTTC
d_gene: NA; j_gene: TRBJ2-7; v_gene: TRBV11-2; abundance: many; CDR3aa: CASSTLSGPSEQYF; CDR3nt: TGTGCCAGCAGCACCCTATCCGGGCCCAGCGAGCAGTACTTC
d_gene: NA; j_gene: TRBJ1-3; v_gene: TRBV20-1; abundance: few; CDR3aa: CSARAGGLGGNTIYF; CDR3nt: TGCAGTGCTAGAGCGGGGGGCCTTGGAGGAAACACCATATATTTT
d_gene: NA; j_gene: TRBJ1-2; v_gene: TRBV29-1; abundance: NA; CDR3aa: CSVSPGTHSANYGYTF; CDR3nt: TGCAGCGTCAGTCCCGGGACACACTCTGCTAACTATGGCTACACCTTC
d_gene: NA; j_gene: TRBJ2-2; v_gene: TRBV5-4; abundance: NA; CDR3aa: CASSLAQRLSNTGEPFF; CDR3nt: TGTGCCAGCAGCTTGGCCCAGCGACTTTCGAACACCGGGGAGCCGTTTTTT
d_gene: NA; j_gene: TRBJ2-5; v_gene: TRBV7-8; abundance: few; CDR3aa: CASSETRVQETQYF; CDR3nt: TGTGCCAGCAGCGAAACAAGGGTCCAAGAGACCCAGTACTTC
d_gene: TRBD2; j_gene: TRBJ2-7; v_gene: TRBV27; abundance: many; CDR3aa: CASSSGTSGSEPSYEQYF; CDR3nt: TGTGCCAGCAGTAGTGGGACTAGCGGGAGCGAGCCTTCCTACGAGCAGTACTTC
d_gene: NA; j_gene: TRBJ1-1; v_gene: TRBV20-1; abundance: many; CDR3aa: CSAFPDSQGGTEAFF; CDR3nt: TGCAGTGCTTTTCCAGATTCGCAAGGGGGCACTGAAGCTTTCTTT
d_gene: NA; j_gene: TRBJ2-2; v_gene: TRBV6-1; abundance: NA; CDR3aa: CASTILGGGGGELFF; CDR3nt: TGTGCCAGCACCATCCTGGGGGGGGGCGGCGGGGAGCTGTTTTTT
d_gene: NA; j_gene: TRBJ1-5; v_gene: TRBV30; abundance: few; CDR3aa: CAWSPGPLSRQPQHF; CDR3nt: TGTGCCTGGAGTCCGGGACCGCTCAGCCGGCAGCCCCAGCATTTT
d_gene: NA; j_gene: TRBJ2-1; v_gene: TRBV12-3/TRBV12-4; abundance: few; CDR3aa: CASSFDGLSYNEQFF; CDR3nt: TGTGCCAGCAGTTTCGACGGACTCTCCTACAATGAGCAGTTCTTC
d_gene: TRBD1; j_gene: TRBJ2-5; v_gene: TRBV20-1; abundance: few; CDR3aa: CSAREGTAQETQYF; CDR3nt: TGCAGTGCTAGAGAGGGGACAGCCCAAGAGACCCAGTACTTC
d_gene: NA; j_gene: TRBJ1-3; v_gene: TRBV24-1; abundance: NA; CDR3aa: CATREAAGNTIYF; CDR3nt: TGTGCCACCAGGGAGGCCGCTGGAAACACCATATATTTT
d_gene: NA; j_gene: TRBJ2-7; v_gene: TRBV25-1; abundance: many; CDR3aa: CASSEPGGGSYEQYF; CDR3nt: TGTGCCAGCAGTGAACCAGGGGGAGGGTCCTACGAGCAGTACTTC
d_gene: NA; j_gene: TRBJ1-1; v_gene: TRBV4-1; abundance: many; CDR3aa: CASSQRQRNTEAFF; CDR3nt: TGCGCCAGCAGCCAACGGCAACGAAACACTGAAGCTTTCTTT
d_gene: TRBD2; j_gene: TRBJ2-7; v_gene: TRBV10-3; abundance: NA; CDR3aa: CATDGGGTSENYEQYF; CDR3nt: TGTGCCACCGACGGCGGGGGGACTAGTGAAAACTACGAGCAGTACTTC
d_gene: TRBD1; j_gene: TRBJ2-7; v_gene: TRBV29-1; abundance: many; CDR3aa: CSVRQGTEQYF; CDR3nt: TGCAGCGTAAGACAGGGCACCGAGCAGTACTTC
d_gene: NA; j_gene: TRBJ2-4; v_gene: TRBV7-2; abundance: many; CDR3aa: CASSLGGQGAENIQYF; CDR3nt: TGTGCCAGCAGCTTAGGAGGACAAGGGGCGGAAAACATTCAGTACTTC
d_gene: NA; j_gene: TRBJ1-1; v_gene: TRBV19; abundance: many; CDR3aa: CASSISETEAFF; CDR3nt: TGTGCCAGTAGTATATCTGAAACTGAAGCTTTCTTT
d_gene: NA; j_gene: TRBJ1-5; v_gene: TRBV2; abundance: many; CDR3aa: CASRGGWSNQPQHF; CDR3nt: TGTGCCAGCAGGGGCGGGTGGAGCAATCAGCCCCAGCATTTT
d_gene: TRBD1; j_gene: TRBJ1-5; v_gene: TRBV20-1; abundance: many; CDR3aa: CSARTGRGQPQHF; CDR3nt: TGCAGTGCGAGGACAGGGAGAGGACAGCCCCAGCATTTT
d_gene: NA; j_gene: TRBJ1-1; v_gene: TRBV29-1; abundance: NA; CDR3aa: CSVDTGGTEAFF; CDR3nt: TGCAGCGTTGATACGGGGGGGACTGAAGCTTTCTTT
d_gene: NA; j_gene: TRBJ2-6; v_gene: TRBV28; abundance: many; CDR3aa: CASAGSGANVLTF; CDR3nt: TGTGCCAGCGCGGGCTCTGGGGCCAACGTCCTGACTTTC
d_gene: TRBD2; j_gene: TRBJ2-7; v_gene: TRBV4-1; abundance: NA; CDR3aa: CASSQDNALAGGTIYEQYF; CDR3nt: TGCGCCAGCAGCCAAGATAACGCCCTAGCGGGGGGGACAATCTACGAGCAGTACTTC
d_gene: NA; j_gene: TRBJ1-2; v_gene: TRBV12-3/TRBV12-4; abundance: NA; CDR3aa: CASNPGRAGYGYTF; CDR3nt: TGTGCCAGCAATCCAGGACGTGCGGGCTATGGCTACACCTTC
d_gene: NA; j_gene: TRBJ1-4; v_gene: TRBV6-1; abundance: few; CDR3aa: CASSERGATNEKLFF; CDR3nt: TGTGCCAGCAGTGAACGGGGAGCAACTAATGAAAAACTGTTTTTT
d_gene: NA; j_gene: TRBJ2-5; v_gene: TRBV15; abundance: many; CDR3aa: CATSREPGSETQYF; CDR3nt: TGTGCCACCAGCAGAGAACCGGGCAGCGAGACCCAGTACTTC
d_gene: NA; j_gene: TRBJ2-5; v_gene: TRBV11-2; abundance: NA; CDR3aa: CASSLVGLQETQYF; CDR3nt: TGTGCCAGCAGCTTAGTGGGATTACAAGAGACCCAGTACTTC
d_gene: TRBD2; j_gene: TRBJ2-5; v_gene: TRBV7-8; abundance: few; CDR3aa: CASSFIPPGLAGGETQYF; CDR3nt: TGTGCCAGCAGCTTTATCCCCCCAGGACTAGCGGGGGGTGAGACCCAGTACTTC
d_gene: NA; j_gene: TRBJ1-2; v_gene: TRBV5-5; abundance: many; CDR3aa: CASSSGTLEFYGYTF; CDR3nt: TGTGCCAGCAGCTCTGGGACCCTCGAATTCTATGGCTACACCTTC
d_gene: NA; j_gene: TRBJ1-1; v_gene: TRBV6-5; abundance: many; CDR3aa: CASSSLGEAFF; CDR3nt: TGTGCCAGCAGCTCCTTAGGAGAAGCTTTCTTT
d_gene: NA; j_gene: TRBJ2-7; v_gene: TRBV28; abundance: NA; CDR3aa: CASSLYAGISYEQYF; CDR3nt: TGTGCCAGCAGTTTATACGCGGGTATCTCCTACGAGCAGTACTTC